This is a list of T cell receptor beta chains from one sample in a study of PD-L1 blockade in urothelial cancer. Sequenced by immunoSEQ multiplex PCR; TCRdb stores in-frame clones only, minus some. The profile shows tens of thousands of clones, roughly 79% of them singletons. The sample was PBMCs, taken around atezolizumab (anti-PD-L1) treatment. Receptors originate from a man in his 70s with urothelial cancer. The CDR3 runs from the conserved cysteine through the conserved F or W. Fields, in order: V gene, J gene, CDR3 length, D gene, CDR3 protein. The D gene is left open where the match is weak.

TRBV9,TRBJ1-6,14,NA,CASSVGGINSPLHF
TRBV19,TRBJ1-1,14,TRBD1,CASSLQGAYTEAFF
TRBV6-5,TRBJ1-1,13,TRBD1,CASYSTGGTEAFF
TRBV6-6,TRBJ2-1,15,NA,CASRKGSALSYEQFF
TRBV11-2,TRBJ2-2,15,TRBD2,CASSSLAGNTGELFF
TRBV6-1,TRBJ2-7,12,NA,CASSLSLYEQYF
TRBV29-1,TRBJ2-2,13,TRBD2,CSVDSGISGELFF
TRBV7-2,TRBJ2-7,14,TRBD2,CASSQGLATHEQYF
TRBV18,TRBJ2-7,18,TRBD2,CASSRTSGRTLGFYEQYF
TRBV19,TRBJ2-2,17,TRBD1,CASSIRRGQGFGGELFF
TRBV19,TRBJ2-5,14,TRBD1,CASKTGGSGETQYF
TRBV14,TRBJ1-4,15,TRBD1,CASSPRTGLGEKLFF
TRBV6-6,TRBJ1-1,12,NA,CASLRGNTEAFF
TRBV9,TRBJ2-3,17,TRBD2,CASSSGLAGGVTDTQYF
TRBV6-5,TRBJ2-2,14,TRBD2,CASSDRGDTGELFF
TRBV11-3,TRBJ2-3,15,TRBD2,CASSPGTSGPDTQYF
TRBV11-2,TRBJ2-7,17,TRBD2,CASSLEPSLAGGGEQYF
TRBV2,TRBJ1-3,14,TRBD1,CASSQTGAGNTIYF
TRBV11-3,TRBJ1-2,15,NA,CASSLETGRDYGYTF
TRBV10-3,TRBJ1-1,15,NA,CTISHGGGRSTEAFF
TRBV10-3,TRBJ2-5,16,TRBD2,CAISESNAGGAETQYF
TRBV19,TRBJ1-4,16,NA,CASSIVKTGGNEKLFF
TRBV14,TRBJ2-5,16,TRBD2,CASSKGTSGSYETQYF
TRBV10-3,TRBJ1-2,13,NA,CAISDGVSYGYTF
TRBV7-2,TRBJ2-1,17,TRBD2,CASSFPMTSGAYNEQFF
TRBV7-9,TRBJ1-1,15,NA,CASSLESGGNTEAFF
TRBV6-6,TRBJ2-5,14,NA,CASSWGGRRETQYF
TRBV5-1,TRBJ2-2,16,NA,CASSLGQGLDTGELFF
TRBV9,TRBJ2-3,14,TRBD1,CASTRTGDTDTQYF
TRBV30,TRBJ2-7,14,TRBD1,CASRTRDRAHEQYF
TRBV5-8,TRBJ2-2,16,NA,CASSLVGGVRTGELFF
TRBV5-1,TRBJ2-7,15,TRBD2,CASSPGSGGLYEQYF
TRBV29-1,TRBJ1-1,13,NA,CSARTTLNTEAFF
TRBV5-1,TRBJ2-5,16,TRBD1,CASSLGGQGARETQYF
TRBV4-1,TRBJ1-2,16,TRBD1,CASSHRQGAGVYGYTF
TRBV29-1,TRBJ2-1,14,TRBD2,CSVVTLAELVEQFF
TRBV6-6,TRBJ2-5,12,NA,CASSPGRETQYF
TRBV9,TRBJ2-3,15,NA,CASSVVAAPTDTQYF
TRBV5-5,TRBJ1-2,14,NA,CASSPQTEFYGYTF
TRBV6-1,TRBJ2-5,14,NA,CASSGTAKPGLEYF
TRBV5-3,TRBJ1-2,18,NA,CARSLKYIIKTRAYGYTF
TRBV7-9,TRBJ2-7,14,NA,CASSLDVLTYEQYF
TRBV5-6,TRBJ2-7,15,NA,CASSLTQGLRDEQYF
TRBV29-1,TRBJ2-1,15,TRBD2,CSVASSGGKHNEQFF
TRBV10-3,TRBJ1-3,17,TRBD1,CAISGTTGGLSGNTIYF
TRBV7-2,TRBJ2-3,15,TRBD2,CASSSGGQSTDTQYF
TRBV19,TRBJ1-2,14,TRBD1,CASSSQGGSYGYTF
TRBV2,TRBJ2-7,16,NA,CASSEETFRRGSEQYF
TRBV2,TRBJ1-3,15,NA,CASRPGPLSGNTIYF
TRBV5-1,TRBJ1-2,13,NA,CASSQTSNYGYTF
TRBV29-1,TRBJ2-3,13,NA,CSVGSVLPDTQYF
TRBV4-1,TRBJ2-1,15,TRBD2,CASSQPGLGKDEQFF